This entry is about one TCR beta chain. The data were obtained in a study of shared clonotypes between healthy human individuals. CDR3 length: 14 residues. The germline CDR1 and CDR2 sequences are LNHDA and SQIVND (reference sequence). The V and J ends lost 7 bases and 1 base respectively, with 11 bases between them. Sequenced by immunoSEQ multiplex PCR; TCRdb stores in-frame clones only, minus some. The sample yields some 2.1 million clones, 95% seen once. Into CD45RA+ naive and CD45RA-negative memory subsets, the CD4+ cells were split. This rearrangement joins TRBV19 to TRBJ2-1, with D possibly being TRBD2 (6 bases). Sequenced: naive CD4+ T cells sorted from blood. Subset: CD45RA+ positively selected. This TCR derives from a man between 18 and 35 years old in good health. DNA for the CDR3: TGTGCCAGTACCCGGGACTCATCCTACAATGAGCAGTTCTTC. The encoded protein is CASTRDSSYNEQFF.